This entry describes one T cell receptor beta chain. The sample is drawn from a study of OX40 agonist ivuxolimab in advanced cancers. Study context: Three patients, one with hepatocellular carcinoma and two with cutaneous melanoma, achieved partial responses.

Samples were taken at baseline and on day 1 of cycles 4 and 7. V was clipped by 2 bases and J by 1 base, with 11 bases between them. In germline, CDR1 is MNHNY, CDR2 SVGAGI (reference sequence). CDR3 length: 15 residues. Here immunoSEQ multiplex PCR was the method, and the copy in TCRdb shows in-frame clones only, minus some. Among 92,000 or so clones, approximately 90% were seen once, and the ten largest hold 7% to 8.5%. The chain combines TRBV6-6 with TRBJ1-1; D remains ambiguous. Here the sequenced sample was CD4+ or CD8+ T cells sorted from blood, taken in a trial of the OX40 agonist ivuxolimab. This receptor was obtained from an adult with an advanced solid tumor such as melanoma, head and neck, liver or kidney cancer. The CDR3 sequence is CASSYTPGPNTEAFF. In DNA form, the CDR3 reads TGTGCCAGCAGTTACACCCCAGGCCCGAACACTGAAGCTTTCTTT.